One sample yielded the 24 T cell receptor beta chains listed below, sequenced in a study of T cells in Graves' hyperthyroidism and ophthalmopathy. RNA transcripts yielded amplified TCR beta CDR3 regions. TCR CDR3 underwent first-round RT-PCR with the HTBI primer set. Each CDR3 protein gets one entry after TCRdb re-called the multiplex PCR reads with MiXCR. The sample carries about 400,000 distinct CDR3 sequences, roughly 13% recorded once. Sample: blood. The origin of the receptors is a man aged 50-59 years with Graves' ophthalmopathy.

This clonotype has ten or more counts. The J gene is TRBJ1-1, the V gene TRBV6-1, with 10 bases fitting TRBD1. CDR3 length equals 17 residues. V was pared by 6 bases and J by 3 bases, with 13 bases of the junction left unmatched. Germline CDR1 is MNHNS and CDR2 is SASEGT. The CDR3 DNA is TGTGCCAGCAGAAACCGGGACAGGGGCGGACGGGACACTGAAGCTTTCTTT. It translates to CASRNRDRGGRDTEAFF.

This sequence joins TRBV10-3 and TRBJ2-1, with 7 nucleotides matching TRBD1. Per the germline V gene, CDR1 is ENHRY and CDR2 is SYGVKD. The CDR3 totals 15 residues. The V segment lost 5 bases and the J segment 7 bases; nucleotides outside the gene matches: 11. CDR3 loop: CAISSPRQGRNEQFF. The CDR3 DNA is TGTGCCATCAGTTCCCCCCGACAGGGAAGAAATGAGCAGTTCTTC.

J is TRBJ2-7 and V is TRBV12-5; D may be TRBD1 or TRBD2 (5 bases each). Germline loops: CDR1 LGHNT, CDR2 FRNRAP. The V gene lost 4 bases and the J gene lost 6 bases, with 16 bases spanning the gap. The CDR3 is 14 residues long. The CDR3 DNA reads TGTGCTAGTGGTTCCGGAGCAGGTGGGGGCGAGCAGTACTTC. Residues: CASGSGAGGGEQYF.

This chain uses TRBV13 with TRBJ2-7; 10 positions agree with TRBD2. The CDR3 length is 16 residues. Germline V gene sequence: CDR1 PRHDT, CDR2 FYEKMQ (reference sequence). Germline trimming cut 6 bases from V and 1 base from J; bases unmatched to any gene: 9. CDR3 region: CASSLFLAGASYEQYF. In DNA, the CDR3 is TGTGCCAGCAGTTTATTTCTAGCGGGAGCTTCCTACGAGCAGTACTTC. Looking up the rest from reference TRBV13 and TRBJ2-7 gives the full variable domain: AAGVIQSPRHLIKEKRETATLKCYPIPRHDTVYWYQQGPGQDPQFLISFYEKMQSDKGSIPDRFSAQQFSDYHSELNMSSLELGDSALYFCASSLFLAGASYEQYFGPGTRLTVT.

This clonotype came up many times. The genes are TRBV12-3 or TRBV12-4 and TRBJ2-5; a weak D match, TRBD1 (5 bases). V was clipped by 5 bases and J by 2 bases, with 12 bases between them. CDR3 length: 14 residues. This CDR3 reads CASSPEDRQETQYF. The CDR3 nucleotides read TGTGCCAGCAGTCCCGAAGACAGACAAGAGACCCAGTACTTC.

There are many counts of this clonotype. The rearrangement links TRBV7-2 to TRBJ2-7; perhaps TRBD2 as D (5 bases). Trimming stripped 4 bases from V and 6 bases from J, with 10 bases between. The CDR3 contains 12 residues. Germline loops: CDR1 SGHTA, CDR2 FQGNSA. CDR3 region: CASSSLRGEQYF. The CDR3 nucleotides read TGTGCCAGCAGCTCCCTTCGGGGCGAGCAGTACTTC.

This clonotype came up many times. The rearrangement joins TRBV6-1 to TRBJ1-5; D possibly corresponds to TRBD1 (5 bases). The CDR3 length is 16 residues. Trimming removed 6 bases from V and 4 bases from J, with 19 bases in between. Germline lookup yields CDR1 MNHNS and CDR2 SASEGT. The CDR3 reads CASRNVKGPGNQPQHF. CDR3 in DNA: TGTGCCAGCAGGAACGTGAAGGGGCCGGGGAATCAGCCCCAGCATTTT.

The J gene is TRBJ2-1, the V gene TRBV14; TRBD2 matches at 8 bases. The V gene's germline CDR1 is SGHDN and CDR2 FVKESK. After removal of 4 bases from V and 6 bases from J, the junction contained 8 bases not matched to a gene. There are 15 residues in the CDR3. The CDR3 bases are TGTGCCAGCAGCCGCCCGACTAGCGTAGGCAATGAGCAGTTCTTC. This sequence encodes CASSRPTSVGNEQFF.

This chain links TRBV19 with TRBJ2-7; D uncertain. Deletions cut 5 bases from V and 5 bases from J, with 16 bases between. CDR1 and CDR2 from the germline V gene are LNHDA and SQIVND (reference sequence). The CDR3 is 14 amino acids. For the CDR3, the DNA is TGTGCCAGTAGTCCGAGTCAGGTACGGCACGAGCAGTACTTC. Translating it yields CASSPSQVRHEQYF.

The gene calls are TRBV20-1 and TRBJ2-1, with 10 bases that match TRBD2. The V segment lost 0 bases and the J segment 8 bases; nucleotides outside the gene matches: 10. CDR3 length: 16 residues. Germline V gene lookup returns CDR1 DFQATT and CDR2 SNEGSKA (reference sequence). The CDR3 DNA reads TGCAGTGCTAGAGATTGGAGCGGGAGGGGTGGGGATGAGCAGTTCTTC. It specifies CSARDWSGRGGDEQFF.

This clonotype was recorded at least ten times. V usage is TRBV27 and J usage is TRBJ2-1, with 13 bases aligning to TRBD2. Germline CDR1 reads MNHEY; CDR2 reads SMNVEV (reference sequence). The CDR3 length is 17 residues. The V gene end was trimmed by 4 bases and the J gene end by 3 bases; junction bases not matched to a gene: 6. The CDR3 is CASSSGGLAGLYNEQFF. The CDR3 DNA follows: TGTGCCAGCAGTTCCGGGGGACTAGCGGGACTCTACAATGAGCAGTTCTTC.

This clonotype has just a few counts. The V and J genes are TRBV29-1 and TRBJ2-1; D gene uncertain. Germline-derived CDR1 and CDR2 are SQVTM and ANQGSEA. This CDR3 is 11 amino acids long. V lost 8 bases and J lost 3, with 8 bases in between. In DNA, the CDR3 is TGCAGCCCAGTAAGCTACAATGAGCAGTTCTTC. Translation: CSPVSYNEQFF.

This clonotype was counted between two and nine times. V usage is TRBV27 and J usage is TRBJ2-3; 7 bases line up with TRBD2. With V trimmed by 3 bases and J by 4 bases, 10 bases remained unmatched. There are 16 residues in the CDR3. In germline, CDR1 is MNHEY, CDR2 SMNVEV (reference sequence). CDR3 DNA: TGTGCCAGCAGTTTCACCCCGGTTACTAGCGCAGATACGCAGTATTTT. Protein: CASSFTPVTSADTQYF.

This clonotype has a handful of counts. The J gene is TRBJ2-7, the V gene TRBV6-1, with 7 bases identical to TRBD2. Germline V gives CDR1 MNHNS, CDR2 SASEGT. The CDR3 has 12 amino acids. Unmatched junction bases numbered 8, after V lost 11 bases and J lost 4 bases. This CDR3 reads CASRTSLYEQYF. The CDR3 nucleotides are TGTGCCTCCCGGACTAGTTTGTACGAGCAGTACTTC.

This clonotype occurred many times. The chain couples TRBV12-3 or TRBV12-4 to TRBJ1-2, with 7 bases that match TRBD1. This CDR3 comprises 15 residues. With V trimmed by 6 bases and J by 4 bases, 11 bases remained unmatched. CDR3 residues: CASRQGGGRSYGYTF. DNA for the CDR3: TGTGCCAGCAGGCAGGGGGGGGGGCGCAGCTATGGCTACACCTTC.

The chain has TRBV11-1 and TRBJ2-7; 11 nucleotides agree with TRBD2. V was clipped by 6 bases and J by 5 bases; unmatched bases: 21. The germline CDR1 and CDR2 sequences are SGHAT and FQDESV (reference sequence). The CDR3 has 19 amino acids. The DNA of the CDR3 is TGTGCCAGCAGTAATAGCCGGGGAACTTCTAGCGGGAGGCGAGACGAGCAGTACTTC. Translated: CASSNSRGTSSGRRDEQYF. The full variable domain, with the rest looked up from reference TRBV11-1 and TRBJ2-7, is EAEVAQSPRYKITEKSQAVAFWCDPISGHATLYWYRQILGQGPELLVQFQDESVVDDSQLPKDRFSAERLKGVDSTLKIQPAELGDSAMYLCASSNSRGTSSGRRDEQYFGPGTRLTVT.

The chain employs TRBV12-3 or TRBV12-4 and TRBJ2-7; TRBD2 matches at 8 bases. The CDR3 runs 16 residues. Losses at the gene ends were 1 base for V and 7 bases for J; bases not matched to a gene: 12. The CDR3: CASSLVTGGPHGEQYF. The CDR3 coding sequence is TGTGCCAGCAGTTTAGTTACGGGAGGGCCCCATGGGGAGCAGTACTTC.

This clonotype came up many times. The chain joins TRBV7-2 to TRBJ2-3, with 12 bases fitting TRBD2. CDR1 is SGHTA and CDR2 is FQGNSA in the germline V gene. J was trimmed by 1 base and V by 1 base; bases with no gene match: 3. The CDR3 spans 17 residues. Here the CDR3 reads CASSLGLAGGGTDTQYF. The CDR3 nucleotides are TGTGCCAGCAGCTTAGGTCTAGCGGGAGGGGGCACAGATACGCAGTATTTT.

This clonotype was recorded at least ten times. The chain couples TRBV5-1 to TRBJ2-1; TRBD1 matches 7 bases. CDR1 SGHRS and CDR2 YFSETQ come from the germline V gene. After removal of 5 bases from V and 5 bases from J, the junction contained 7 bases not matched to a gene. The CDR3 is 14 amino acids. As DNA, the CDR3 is TGCGCCAGCAGTCCCGGACAGGACAACAATGAGCAGTTCTTC. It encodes CASSPGQDNNEQFF.

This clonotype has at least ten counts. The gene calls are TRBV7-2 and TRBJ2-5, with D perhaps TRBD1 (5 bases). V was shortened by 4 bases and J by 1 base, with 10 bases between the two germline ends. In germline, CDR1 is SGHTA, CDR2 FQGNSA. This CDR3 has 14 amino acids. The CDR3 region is CASSSRQSQETQYF. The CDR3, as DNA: TGTGCCAGCAGCTCGAGACAGTCCCAAGAGACCCAGTACTTC.

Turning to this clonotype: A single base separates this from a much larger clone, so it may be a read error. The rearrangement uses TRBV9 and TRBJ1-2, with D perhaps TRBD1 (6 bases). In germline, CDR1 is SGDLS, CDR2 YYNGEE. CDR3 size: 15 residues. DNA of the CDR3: TGTACCAGCAGCTACGCCGGGGGGCTCAGCTATGGCTACACCTTC. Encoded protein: CTSSYAGGLSYGYTF.

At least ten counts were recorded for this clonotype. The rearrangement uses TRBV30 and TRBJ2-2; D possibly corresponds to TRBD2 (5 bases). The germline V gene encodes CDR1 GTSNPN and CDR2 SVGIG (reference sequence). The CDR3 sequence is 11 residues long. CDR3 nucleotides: TGTGCTCGGAGGTTCTCCGGGGAGCTGTTTTTT. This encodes CARRFSGELFF.

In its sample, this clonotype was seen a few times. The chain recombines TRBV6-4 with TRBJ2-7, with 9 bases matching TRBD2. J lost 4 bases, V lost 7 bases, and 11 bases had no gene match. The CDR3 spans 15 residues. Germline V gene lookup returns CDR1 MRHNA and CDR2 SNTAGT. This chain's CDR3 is CASTGLGLANYEQYF. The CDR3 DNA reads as TGTGCCAGCACCGGCCTTGGACTAGCGAATTACGAGCAGTACTTC.

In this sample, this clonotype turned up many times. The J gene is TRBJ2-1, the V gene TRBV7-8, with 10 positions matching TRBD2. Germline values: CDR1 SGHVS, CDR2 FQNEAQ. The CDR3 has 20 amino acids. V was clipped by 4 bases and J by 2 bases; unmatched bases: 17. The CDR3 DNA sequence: TGTGCCAGCAGCTCAGCGAGGACTAGCGGACGAAGAGTGACCTACAATGAGCAGTTCTTC. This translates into CASSSARTSGRRVTYNEQFF.